This TCR beta chain was sequenced during a study of human T cells and chemical hapten exposure. About the research overall: The patients, most of them female, presented with alopecia areata, totalis or universalis.

The time point denotes: pre-sensitization, week 0. Treatment: therapeutic diphenylcyclopropenone sensitization with weekly scalp DPC. Details on this clonotype: What it binds is not known.

CDR1 SGHKS and CDR2 YYEKEE come from the germline V gene (reference sequence). V was clipped by 2 bases and J by 0 bases, with 2 bases between them. CDR3 length equals 12 residues. TCRdb reanalysed the RACE reads using MiXCR and keeps one entry per CDR3 protein. The table records under 300,000 distinct CDR3 sequences, around 9.3% of them present only once. Study-level findings and limits: Unchanged with DPC sensitization were TCRs above 1 in 1000 frequency. PT1 expanded TCR counts and patch test score were linked, and their correlation was positive. While controls formed fewer of them, expanded TCRs formed significantly more large CDR3 similarity clusters.

The sequences come from whole blood, collected in connection with sensitization to the hapten diphenylcyclopropenone (DPC). The chain uses TRBV5-5 and TRBJ1-2; D is ambiguous. This TCR derives from a woman aged 35 to 49 with alopecia areata. Some clones in this sample may be carry-over from other donors' samples. The CDR3 DNA reads as TGTGCCAGCAGCTTTACTAACTATGGCTACACCTTC. Protein sequence: CASSFTNYGYTF.